This T cell receptor (beta chain) is drawn from a study of shared clonotypes between healthy human individuals. Study context: CD4 naive cells filled three plates per donor, CD4 memory three, CD8 naive two and CD8 memory one.

Worth noting for this clone: The antigen remains undetermined.

Using immunoSEQ multiplex PCR, the repertoire was profiled, and TCRdb retains in-frame clones only, with some absent. The sample contains some 1,400,000 clones, about 96% of which appear only once. V lost 4 bases and J lost 3; bases outside the gene matches: 7. The V gene's germline CDR1 is SGHNT and CDR2 YYREEE (reference sequence). The CDR3 loop spans 16 amino acids. The study, taken as a whole, reports: Sharing of clonotypes among donors was expected to vary with sequencing depth.

Sequencing was done on a sample of naive CD4+ T cells sorted from blood. Subset defined: CD45RA+ positively selected. The TCR comes from a man in his thirties or forties in good health. The V gene is TRBV5-4, the J gene TRBJ2-3, with 11 bases matching TRBD2. CDR3 DNA sequence: TGTGCCAGCAGCCCGACTAGCGGGAAATCTACAGATACGCAGTATTTT. It yields the protein CASSPTSGKSTDTQYF.